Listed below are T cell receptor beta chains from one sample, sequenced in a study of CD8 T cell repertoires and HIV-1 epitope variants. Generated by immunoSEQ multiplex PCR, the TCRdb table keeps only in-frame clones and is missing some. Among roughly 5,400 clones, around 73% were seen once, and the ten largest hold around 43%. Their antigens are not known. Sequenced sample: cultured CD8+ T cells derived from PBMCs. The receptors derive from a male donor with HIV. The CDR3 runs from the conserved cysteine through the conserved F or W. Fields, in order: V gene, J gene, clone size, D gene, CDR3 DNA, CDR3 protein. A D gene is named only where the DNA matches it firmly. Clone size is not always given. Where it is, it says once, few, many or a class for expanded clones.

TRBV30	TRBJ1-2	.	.	TGTGCCTGGGACTATAGAAAGACCTATGGCTACACCTTC	CAWDYRKTYGYTF
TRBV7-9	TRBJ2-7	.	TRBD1	TGTGCCAGCAGCTCCCGAGGACAGGGCCCCTACGAGCAGTACTTC	CASSSRGQGPYEQYF
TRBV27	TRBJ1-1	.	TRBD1	TGTGCCAGCAGTTTCCTAGGACAGGGAGCTACTGAAGCTTTCTTT	CASSFLGQGATEAFF
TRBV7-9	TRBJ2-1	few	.	TGTGCCAGCAGCTTAGATCCGGATGAGCAGTTCTTC	CASSLDPDEQFF
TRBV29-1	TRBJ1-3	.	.	TGCAGCGTTGTACTTCCCTCTGGAAACACCATATATTTT	CSVVLPSGNTIYF
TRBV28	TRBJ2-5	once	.	TGTGCCAGCAGTGGCCGACGGGATCAAGAGACCCAGTACTTC	CASSGRRDQETQYF
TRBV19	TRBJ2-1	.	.	TGTGCCAGTAGTGGTGTGGCAGGGGACAATGAGCAGTTCTTC	CASSGVAGDNEQFF
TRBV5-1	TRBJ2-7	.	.	TGCGCCAGCAGCTTGGCAGGGTACTACGAGCAGTACTTC	CASSLAGYYEQYF
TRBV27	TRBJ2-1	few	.	TGTGCCAGCAGTTTAGGGGACTCGTACAATGAGCAGTTCTTC	CASSLGDSYNEQFF
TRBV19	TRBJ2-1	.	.	TGTGCCAGTAGGGAGGTTCCCTCCTACAATGAGCAGTTCTTC	CASREVPSYNEQFF
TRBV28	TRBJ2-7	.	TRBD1	TGTGCCAGCAGTTTATATCGCGACAGGGCCTACGAGCAGTACTTC	CASSLYRDRAYEQYF
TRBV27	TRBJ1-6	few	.	TGTGCCAGCAGTTTGGCAGTTAATTCACCCCTCCACTTT	CASSLAVNSPLHF
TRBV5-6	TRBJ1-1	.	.	TGTGCCAGCAGCCCTGGGAACACTGAAGCTTTCTTT	CASSPGNTEAFF
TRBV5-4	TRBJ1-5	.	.	TGTGCCAGCAGCTCGGGCTCTAATCAGCCCCAGCATTTT	CASSSGSNQPQHF
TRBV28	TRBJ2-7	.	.	TGTGCCAGCAGTTCTGTAGGGGGTAGACTTTACGAGCAGTACTTC	CASSSVGGRLYEQYF
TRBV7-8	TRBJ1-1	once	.	TGTGCCAGCAGCCTTCGGGGGAACACTGAAGCTTTCTTT	CASSLRGNTEAFF
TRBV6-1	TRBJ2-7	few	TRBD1	TGTGCCAGCAGCGGGACAGGCTACGAGCAGTACTTC	CASSGTGYEQYF
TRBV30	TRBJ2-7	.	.	TGTGCCTGGAGTTTCCTAACCTACGAGCAGTACTTC	CAWSFLTYEQYF
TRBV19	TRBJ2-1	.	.	TGTGCCAGTAGTATGCCCAATGCCTACAATGAGCAGTTCTTC	CASSMPNAYNEQFF
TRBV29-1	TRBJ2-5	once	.	TGCAGCGTTAACGTCTTTGAGACCCAGTACTTC	CSVNVFETQYF
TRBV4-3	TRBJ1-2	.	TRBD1	TGCGCCAGCAGCCAAGAGAGACGGACAGGCGTCTATGGCTACACCTTC	CASSQERRTGVYGYTF
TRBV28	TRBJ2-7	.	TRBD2	TGTGCCACCGGGGGGGACTCTTTCTACGAGCAGTACTTC	CATGGDSFYEQYF
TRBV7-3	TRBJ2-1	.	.	TGTGCCAGCAGCTTATCCGGGGGTGAGCAGTTCTTC	CASSLSGGEQFF
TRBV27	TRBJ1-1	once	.	TGTGCCAGCAGTTTCCCTGGCCCAGGAACTGAAGCTTTCTTT	CASSFPGPGTEAFF
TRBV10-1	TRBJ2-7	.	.	TGCGCCAGCAGTGACAACAGGGCTAGCGACGAGCAGTACTTC	CASSDNRASDEQYF
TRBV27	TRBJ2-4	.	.	TGTGCCAGCAGTCCTCTAGCCAAAAACATTCAGTACTTC	CASSPLAKNIQYF
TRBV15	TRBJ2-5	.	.	TGTGCCACCAGCGGTCGGGACGGATGGGAGACCCAGTACTTC	CATSGRDGWETQYF
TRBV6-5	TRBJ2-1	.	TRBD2	TGTGCCAGCAGTTACACCCCGAGCGGGGCTAAGAATGAGCAGTTCTTC	CASSYTPSGAKNEQFF
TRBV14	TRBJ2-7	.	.	TGTGCCAGCAGCCAAGACTTCACGGAAGGGCAGTACTTC	CASSQDFTEGQYF
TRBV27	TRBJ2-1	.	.	TGTGCCAGCAGTTCGATCGGATACAATGAGCAGTTCTTC	CASSSIGYNEQFF
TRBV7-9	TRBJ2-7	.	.	TGTGCCAGCAGCTCGGACCCTCAGCCCGAGCAGTACTTC	CASSSDPQPEQYF
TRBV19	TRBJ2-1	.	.	TGTGCCAGTAGTATTATGTCCGACAATGAGCAGTTCTTC	CASSIMSDNEQFF
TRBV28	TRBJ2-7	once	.	TGTGCCAGCAGTTTGGGTCAGGGGCGCTACGAGCAGTACTTC	CASSLGQGRYEQYF
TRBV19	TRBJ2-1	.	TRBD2	TGTGCCAGTAGTATTCAACTAGCGGGAGGCAATGAGCAGTTCTTC	CASSIQLAGGNEQFF
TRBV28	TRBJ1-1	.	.	TGTGCCAGCAGTGCCTACAGGGAAGACCGCCGAGCTGAAGCTTTCTTT	CASSAYREDRRAEAFF
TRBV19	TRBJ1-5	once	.	TGTGCCAGTAGTATAGGGGCAGGAGGCAATCAGCCCCAGCATTTT	CASSIGAGGNQPQHF
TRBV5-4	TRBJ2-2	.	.	TGTGCCAGCAGCTCACCGGGCGGTGGATCCGGGGAGCTGTTTTTT	CASSSPGGGSGELFF
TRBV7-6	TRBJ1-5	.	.	TGTGCCAGCAGCTTAGGGGGTGGGAGCAATCAGCCCCAGCATTTT	CASSLGGGSNQPQHF
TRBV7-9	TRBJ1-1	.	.	TGTGCCAGCAGCCTCCTAGACACTGAAGCTTTCTTT	CASSLLDTEAFF
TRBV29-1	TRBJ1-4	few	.	TGCAGCGTTGGTGTGAGTGCAACTAATGAAAAACTGTTTTTT	CSVGVSATNEKLFF
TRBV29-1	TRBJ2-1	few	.	TGCAGCGTTGAAGGCAATGAGCAGTTCTTC	CSVEGNEQFF
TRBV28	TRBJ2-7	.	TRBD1	TGTGCCAGCATCGGGACAGGGAATTACGAGCAGTACTTC	CASIGTGNYEQYF
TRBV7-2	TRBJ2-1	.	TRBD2	TGTGCCAGCAGCTTAGTTCGGGGGGGTAGTGTTAATGAGCAGTTCTTC	CASSLVRGGSVNEQFF
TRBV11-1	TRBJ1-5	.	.	TGTGCCAGCAGCTTACAGAGCAATCAGCCCCAGCATTTT	CASSLQSNQPQHF
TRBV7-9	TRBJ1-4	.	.	TGTGCCAGCAGGGCGGTAAATGAAAAACTGTTTTTT	CASRAVNEKLFF
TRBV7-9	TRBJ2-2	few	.	TGTGCCAGCAGCTTTCGCGGGAACACCGGGGAGCTGTTTTTT	CASSFRGNTGELFF
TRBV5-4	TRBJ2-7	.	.	TGTGCCAGCAGCGGACCCGGGAACGAGCAGTACTTC	CASSGPGNEQYF
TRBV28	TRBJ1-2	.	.	TGTGCCAGCAGTTTCCCGGACTCCTATGGCTACACCTTC	CASSFPDSYGYTF
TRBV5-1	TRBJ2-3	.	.	TGCGCCAGCAGCTTGGTAGGGGAGGCAGATACGCAGTATTTT	CASSLVGEADTQYF
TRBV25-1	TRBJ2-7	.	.	TGTGCCAGCAGTGGTGAATGGGGCTACGAGCAGTACTTC	CASSGEWGYEQYF
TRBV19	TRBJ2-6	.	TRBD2	TGTGCCAGCGCGGGGGGGCTTGGGGCCAACGTCCTGACTTTC	CASAGGLGANVLTF
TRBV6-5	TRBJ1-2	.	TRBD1	TGTGCCAGCAGATCCTTACAGGGGGACTATGGCTACACCTTC	CASRSLQGDYGYTF
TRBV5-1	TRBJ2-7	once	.	TGCGCCAGCAGGCCCGATTCCTACGAGCAGTACTTC	CASRPDSYEQYF